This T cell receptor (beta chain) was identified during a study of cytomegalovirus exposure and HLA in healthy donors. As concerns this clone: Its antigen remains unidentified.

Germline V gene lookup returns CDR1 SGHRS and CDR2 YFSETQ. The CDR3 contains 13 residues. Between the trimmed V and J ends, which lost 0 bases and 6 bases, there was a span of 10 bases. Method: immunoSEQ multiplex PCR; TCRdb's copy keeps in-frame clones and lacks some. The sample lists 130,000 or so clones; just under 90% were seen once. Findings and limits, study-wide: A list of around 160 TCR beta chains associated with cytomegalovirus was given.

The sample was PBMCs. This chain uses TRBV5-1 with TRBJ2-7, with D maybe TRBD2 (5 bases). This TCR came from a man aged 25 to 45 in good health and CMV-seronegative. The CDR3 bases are TGCGCCAGCAGCTTGGGTCAAGGGAGCGAGCAGTACTTC. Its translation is CASSLGQGSEQYF.